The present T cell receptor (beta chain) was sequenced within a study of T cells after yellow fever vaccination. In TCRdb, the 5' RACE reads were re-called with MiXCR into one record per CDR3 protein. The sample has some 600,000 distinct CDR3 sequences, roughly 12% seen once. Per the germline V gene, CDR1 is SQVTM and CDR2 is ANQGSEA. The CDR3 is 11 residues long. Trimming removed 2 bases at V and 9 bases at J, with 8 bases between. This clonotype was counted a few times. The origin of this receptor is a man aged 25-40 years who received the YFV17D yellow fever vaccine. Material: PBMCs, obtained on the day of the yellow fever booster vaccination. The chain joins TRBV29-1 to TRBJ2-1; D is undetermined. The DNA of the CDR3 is TGCAGCGTTGAAAATCCTGGTGAGCAGTTCTTC. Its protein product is CSVENPGEQFF.